This is a list of T cell receptor beta chains from one sample in a study of cytomegalovirus exposure and HLA in healthy donors. Sequencing was performed with immunoSEQ multiplex PCR; in TCRdb, only in-frame clones are kept and a portion is missing. The profile shows 150,000 to 200,000 clones, around 85% of them singletons. Sequenced input: PBMCs. These receptors were taken from a man aged 25-40 years in good health and CMV-seropositive. CDR3s include the opening cysteine and the closing phenylalanine or tryptophan. The order of the fields is J gene, V gene, D gene, CDR3 length, clone size, CDR3 protein, CDR3 DNA. D genes are given only for firm matches. Clone size is shown for a subset of rows, as once, few, many or a class of expanded clone.

TRBJ2-1,TRBV6-6,TRBD1,15,-,CASSYWERDSNEQFF,TGTGCCAGCAGCTACTGGGAACGGGACAGCAATGAGCAGTTCTTC
TRBJ2-7,TRBV5-1,-,13,-,CASSPSAGYEQYF,TGCGCCAGCAGCCCCTCTGCGGGCTACGAGCAGTACTTC
TRBJ2-5,TRBV9,-,15,-,CASSVEGREGETQYF,TGTGCCAGCAGCGTAGAGGGCAGAGAGGGAGAGACCCAGTACTTC
TRBJ2-5,TRBV6-5,TRBD2,13,-,CASSPGGPGLAYF,TGTGCCAGCAGTCCCGGGGGCCCGGGACTAGCGTACTTC
TRBJ2-3,TRBV5-1,TRBD1,15,once,CASRIRQGGTDTQYF,TGCGCCAGCAGGATTCGACAGGGAGGCACAGATACGCAGTATTTT
TRBJ1-5,TRBV7-2,TRBD1,16,-,CASSRDRGGANQPQHF,TGTGCCAGCAGCCGAGACAGGGGGGGGGCCAATCAGCCCCAGCATTTT
TRBJ2-5,TRBV7-2,TRBD2,16,-,CASSFNSGGRGETQYF,TGTGCCAGCAGCTTCAATAGCGGGGGAAGAGGGGAGACCCAGTACTTC
TRBJ2-7,TRBV19,TRBD1,14,few,CASSVGQGDYEQYF,TGTGCCAGTAGCGTGGGACAGGGGGACTACGAGCAGTACTTC
TRBJ1-2,TRBV9,-,15,-,CASSVGRDFTYGYTF,TGTGCCAGCAGCGTAGGGCGTGACTTTACCTATGGCTACACCTTC
TRBJ2-3,TRBV5-1,-,15,-,CASSLNRISTDTQYF,TGCGCCAGCAGCTTGAACAGGATAAGCACAGATACGCAGTATTTT
TRBJ2-3,TRBV5-1,-,16,-,CASSPPGLTNTDTQYF,TGCGCCAGCAGCCCACCAGGACTTACAAACACAGATACGCAGTATTTT
TRBJ1-2,TRBV4-3,-,14,few,CASSPGGRADGYTF,TGCGCCAGCAGCCCGGGTGGCAGGGCGGATGGCTACACCTTC
TRBJ2-1,TRBV19,-,13,-,CASSPIAANEQFF,TGTGCCAGTAGCCCGATAGCGGCGAATGAGCAGTTCTTC
TRBJ2-7,TRBV7-9,-,11,-,CASSLHYEQYF,TGTGCCAGCAGCTTACACTACGAGCAGTACTTC
TRBJ2-2,TRBV4-2,TRBD2,17,-,CASSQDGLAGVTGELFF,TGTGCCAGCAGCCAAGACGGCCTAGCGGGGGTCACCGGGGAGCTGTTTTTT
TRBJ2-3,TRBV9,TRBD2,17,-,CASSVEGSGGLTDTQYF,TGTGCCAGCAGCGTAGAAGGTAGCGGGGGCCTCACAGATACGCAGTATTTT
TRBJ2-2,TRBV27,-,17,-,CASSRKQGPANTGELFF,TGTGCCAGCAGTCGGAAACAGGGACCCGCGAACACCGGGGAGCTGTTTTTT
TRBJ1-1,TRBV11-3,-,13,-,CASSLQWNTEAFF,TGTGCCAGCAGCTTGCAGTGGAACACTGAAGCTTTCTTT
TRBJ1-2,TRBV27,-,16,-,CASTPRNGLSGDGYTF,TGTGCCAGCACCCCCCGGAACGGACTTAGCGGCGATGGCTACACCTTC
TRBJ1-5,TRBV7-9,-,13,-,CASSSGGNQPQHF,TGTGCCAGCAGCTCGGGGGGCAATCAGCCCCAGCATTTT
TRBJ1-2,TRBV9,TRBD1,12,once,CASGQGSYGYTF,TGTGCCAGCGGACAGGGGAGCTATGGCTACACCTTC
TRBJ1-2,TRBV4-3,-,15,-,CASSQGVGTSYGYTF,TGCGCCAGCAGCCAAGGGGTAGGGACTAGCTATGGCTACACCTTC
TRBJ2-7,TRBV7-8,-,13,-,CASSLSDSYEQYF,TGTGCCAGCAGCTTAAGTGACAGCTACGAGCAGTACTTC
TRBJ1-6,TRBV6-5,TRBD1,15,-,CASSIQTGGNSPLHF,TGTGCCAGCAGTATACAGACAGGGGGTAATTCACCCCTCCACTTT
TRBJ2-3,TRBV6-5,TRBD2,16,-,CASSFLGLANTDTQYF,TGTGCCAGCAGTTTCCTAGGACTAGCGAACACAGATACGCAGTATTTT
TRBJ2-7,TRBV6-4,TRBD1,15,-,CASSAGGQGPYEQYF,TGTGCCAGCAGTGCAGGCGGACAGGGCCCCTACGAGCAGTACTTC
TRBJ2-7,TRBV2,TRBD1,14,few,CASNTGQAPYEQYF,TGTGCCAGCAACACGGGACAGGCCCCCTACGAGCAGTACTTC
TRBJ1-2,TRBV6-6,TRBD1,13,-,CASSRQGAYGYTF,TGTGCCAGCTCGCGACAGGGGGCTTATGGCTACACCTTC
TRBJ2-7,TRBV9,-,14,-,CASSVEAGGNEQYF,TGTGCCAGCAGCGTAGAGGCAGGGGGGAACGAGCAGTACTTC
TRBJ2-5,TRBV14,-,14,-,CASSLQRASETQYF,TGTGCCAGCAGCTTACAGCGGGCGTCAGAGACCCAGTACTTC
TRBJ2-2,TRBV7-2,-,13,-,CASSFSVAGELFF,TGTGCCAGCAGCTTCTCGGTGGCCGGGGAGCTGTTTTTT
TRBJ2-6,TRBV19,TRBD2,18,-,CASRRGLAGASGANVLTF,TGTGCCAGTAGAAGGGGATTAGCGGGGGCATCTGGGGCCAACGTCCTGACTTTC
TRBJ2-1,TRBV5-1,TRBD2,16,once,CASSLSSGGAYNEQFF,TGCGCCAGCAGCCTATCTAGCGGGGGGGCCTACAATGAGCAGTTCTTC
TRBJ2-7,TRBV6-1,-,13,-,CASSEYPVYEQYF,TGTGCCAGCAGTGAATACCCAGTTTACGAGCAGTACTTC
TRBJ2-1,TRBV11-2,TRBD2,15,-,CASSPPGLANNEQFF,TGTGCCAGCAGCCCCCCGGGACTAGCTAACAATGAGCAGTTCTTC
TRBJ1-1,TRBV19,TRBD1,13,-,CASSMGTGGPMGF,TGTGCCAGTAGTATGGGGACAGGGGGTCCGATGGGATTT
TRBJ2-7,TRBV9,TRBD1,16,-,CASSVEEGTGTYEQYF,TGTGCCAGCAGCGTAGAAGAGGGGACAGGGACCTACGAGCAGTACTTC
TRBJ2-2,TRBV30,-,12,-,CAWAGLGLELFF,TGTGCCTGGGCCGGACTTGGCTTGGAGCTGTTTTTT
TRBJ2-1,TRBV5-6,-,14,-,CASSLWAAHNEQFF,TGTGCCAGCAGCTTGTGGGCCGCCCACAATGAGCAGTTCTTC
TRBJ2-3,TRBV2,-,11,-,CASGDTDTQYF,TGTGCCAGCGGAGACACAGATACGCAGTATTTT
TRBJ1-2,TRBV15,-,17,-,CATSRDIPGTPNYGYTF,TGTGCCACCAGCAGAGATATTCCGGGGACACCTAACTATGGCTACACCTTC
TRBJ1-4,TRBV27,TRBD1,16,-,CASSLSPGTVNEKLFF,TGTGCCAGCAGTCTATCCCCCGGGACAGTTAATGAAAAACTGTTTTTT
TRBJ2-7,TRBV6-1,-,15,-,CASTHLRGPSYEQYF,TGTGCCAGCACTCATCTGCGGGGACCCTCCTACGAGCAGTACTTC
TRBJ2-3,TRBV7-9,TRBD1,16,-,CASSLRQGRVADTQYF,TGTGCCAGCAGCCTCAGACAGGGGAGAGTTGCAGATACGCAGTATTTT
TRBJ2-1,TRBV19,TRBD2,16,-,CASAPTSGGAYNEQFF,TGTGCCAGTGCCCCGACTAGCGGGGGGGCATACAATGAGCAGTTCTTC
TRBJ1-5,TRBV2,-,14,-,CASSEVTGNQPQHF,TGTGCCAGCAGTGAAGTGACTGGGAATCAGCCCCAGCATTTT
TRBJ1-2,TRBV19,TRBD1,13,-,CASRSRGVNGYTF,TGTGCCAGTAGAAGCAGGGGGGTCAATGGCTACACCTTC